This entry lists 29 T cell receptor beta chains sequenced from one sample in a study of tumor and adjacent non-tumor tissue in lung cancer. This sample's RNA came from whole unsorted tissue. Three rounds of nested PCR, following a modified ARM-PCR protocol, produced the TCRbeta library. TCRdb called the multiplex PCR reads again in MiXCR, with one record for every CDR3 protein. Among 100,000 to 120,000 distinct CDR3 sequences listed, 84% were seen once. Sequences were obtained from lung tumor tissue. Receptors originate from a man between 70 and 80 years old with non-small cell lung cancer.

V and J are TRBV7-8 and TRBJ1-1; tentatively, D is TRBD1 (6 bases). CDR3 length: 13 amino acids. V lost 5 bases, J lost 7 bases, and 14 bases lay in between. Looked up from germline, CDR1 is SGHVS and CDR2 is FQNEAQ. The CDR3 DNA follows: TGTGCCAGCAGCGTACAGGGAAACGGTGAAGCTTTCTTT. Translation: CASSVQGNGEAFF.

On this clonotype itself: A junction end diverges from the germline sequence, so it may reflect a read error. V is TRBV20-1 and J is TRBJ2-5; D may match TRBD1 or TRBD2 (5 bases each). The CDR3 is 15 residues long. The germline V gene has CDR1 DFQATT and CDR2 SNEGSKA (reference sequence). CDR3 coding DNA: TGTAGTGTTAGAGCTAACTCCGGGGCCGGGGAGACCCAGTACTTC. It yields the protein CSVRANSGAGETQYF.

The CDR3 is CASSLFDTGELFF. CDR3 sequence (DNA): TGTGCCAGCAGCTTGTTCGACACCGGGGAGCTGTTTTTT. V and J are TRBV11-2 and TRBJ2-2; D is ambiguous. Looked up from germline, CDR1 is SGHAT and CDR2 is FQNNGV. The V end lost 3 bases, the J end lost 3 bases, and 5 bases lay between the germline ends. This CDR3 has 13 amino acids.

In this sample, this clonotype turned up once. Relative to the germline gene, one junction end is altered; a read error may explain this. The CDR3 is CARKSNRGGSNQSQHF. In DNA form, the CDR3 reads TGCGCCAGGAAATCCAACAGGGGTGGTAGCAATCAGTCCCAGCATTTT. The chain joins TRBV10-2 to TRBJ1-5; 7 bases are shared with TRBD1. The CDR3 is made up of 16 amino acids. In germline, CDR1 is WSHSY, CDR2 SAAADI.

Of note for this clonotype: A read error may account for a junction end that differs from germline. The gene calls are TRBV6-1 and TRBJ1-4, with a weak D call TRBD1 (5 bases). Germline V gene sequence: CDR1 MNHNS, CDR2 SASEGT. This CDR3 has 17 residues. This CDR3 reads CDSSEAGSAGRGEKLFF. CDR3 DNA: TGTGACAGCAGTGAAGCTGGTTCTGCAGGGCGCGGTGAAAAACTGTTTTTT.

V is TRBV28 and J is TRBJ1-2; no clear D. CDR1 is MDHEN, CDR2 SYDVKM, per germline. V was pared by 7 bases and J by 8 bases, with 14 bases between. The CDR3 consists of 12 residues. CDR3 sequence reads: CASKIVMEGYTF. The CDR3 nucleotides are TGTGCCAGCAAGATAGTGATGGAGGGCTACACCTTC.

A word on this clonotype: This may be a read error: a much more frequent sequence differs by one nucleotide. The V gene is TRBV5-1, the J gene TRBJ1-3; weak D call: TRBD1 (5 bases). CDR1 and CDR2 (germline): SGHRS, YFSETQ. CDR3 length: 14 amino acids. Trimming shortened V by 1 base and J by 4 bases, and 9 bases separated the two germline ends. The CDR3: CASSLKTDGNTIYF. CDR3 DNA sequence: TGCGCCAGCAGCTTGAAGACAGACGGAAACACCATATATTTT.

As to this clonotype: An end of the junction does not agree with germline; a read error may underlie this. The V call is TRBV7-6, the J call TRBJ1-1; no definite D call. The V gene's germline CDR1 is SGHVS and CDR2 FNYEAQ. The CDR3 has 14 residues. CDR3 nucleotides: TGTGCCAGCAGCCCTAGCCACTTGAACAGTGAAGCTTTCTTT. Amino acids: CASSPSHLNSEAFF.

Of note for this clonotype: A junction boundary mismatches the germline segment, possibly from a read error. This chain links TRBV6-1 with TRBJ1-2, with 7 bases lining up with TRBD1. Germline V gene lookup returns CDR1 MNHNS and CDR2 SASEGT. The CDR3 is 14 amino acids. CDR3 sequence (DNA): TGTGCCAGCAGTGTGGGATTGACAGGGATGGGCTATGCCTTC. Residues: CASSVGLTGMGYAF.

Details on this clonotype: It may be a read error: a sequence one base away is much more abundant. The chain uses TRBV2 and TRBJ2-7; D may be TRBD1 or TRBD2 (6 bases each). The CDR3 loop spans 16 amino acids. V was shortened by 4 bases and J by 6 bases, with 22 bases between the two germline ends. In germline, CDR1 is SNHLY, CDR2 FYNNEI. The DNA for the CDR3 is TGTGCCAGCAGTGGGTGGTTTGGAAAGGGGGGCGGCGAGCAGTACTTC. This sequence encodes CASSGWFGKGGGEQYF.

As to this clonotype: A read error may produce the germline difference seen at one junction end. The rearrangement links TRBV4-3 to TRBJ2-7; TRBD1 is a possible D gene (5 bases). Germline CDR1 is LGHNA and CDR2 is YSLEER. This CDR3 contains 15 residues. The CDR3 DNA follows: TGCGCGAGCAGCCACACCACCAAGGGGTTCCAGGAGCAATACTTC. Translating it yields CASSHTTKGFQEQYF.

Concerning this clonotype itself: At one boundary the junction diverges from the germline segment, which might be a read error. The CDR3 sequence: CAKSGSPTEAFF. Written as DNA, the CDR3 is TGTGCCAAGAGCGGTTCCCCGACTGAAGCTTTCTTC. The chain joins TRBV12-3 or TRBV12-4 to TRBJ1-1; D is uncertain. This CDR3 spans 12 amino acids.

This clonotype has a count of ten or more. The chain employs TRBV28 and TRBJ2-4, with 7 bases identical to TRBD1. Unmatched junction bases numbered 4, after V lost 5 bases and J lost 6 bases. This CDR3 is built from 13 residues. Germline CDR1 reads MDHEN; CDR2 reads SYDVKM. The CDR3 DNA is TGTGCCAGCAGTCCACAGGGGACAAACATTCAGTACTTC. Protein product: CASSPQGTNIQYF.

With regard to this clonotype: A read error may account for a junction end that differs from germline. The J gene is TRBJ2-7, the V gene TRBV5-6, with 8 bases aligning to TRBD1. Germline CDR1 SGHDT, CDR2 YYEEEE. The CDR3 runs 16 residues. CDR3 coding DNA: TGTGCCAGCAACTCCGTTGTCTGGGACAGGACCTACGTGCAGTACTTC. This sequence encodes CASNSVVWDRTYVQYF.

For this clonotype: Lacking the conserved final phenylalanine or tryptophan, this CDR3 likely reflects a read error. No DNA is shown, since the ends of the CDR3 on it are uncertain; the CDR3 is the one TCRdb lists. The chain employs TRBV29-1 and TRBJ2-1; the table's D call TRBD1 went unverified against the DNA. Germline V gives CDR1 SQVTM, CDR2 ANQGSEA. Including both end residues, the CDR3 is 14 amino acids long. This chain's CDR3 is CSIEGWRGEDEEFL.

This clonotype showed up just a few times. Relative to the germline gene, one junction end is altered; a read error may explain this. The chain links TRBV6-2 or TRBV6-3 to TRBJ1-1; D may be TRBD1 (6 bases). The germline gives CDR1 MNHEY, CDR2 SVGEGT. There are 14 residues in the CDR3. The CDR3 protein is CASSYSGAITEAFF. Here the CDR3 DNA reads TGTGCCAGCAGTTACTCGGGGGCAATCACTGAAGCTTTCTTC.

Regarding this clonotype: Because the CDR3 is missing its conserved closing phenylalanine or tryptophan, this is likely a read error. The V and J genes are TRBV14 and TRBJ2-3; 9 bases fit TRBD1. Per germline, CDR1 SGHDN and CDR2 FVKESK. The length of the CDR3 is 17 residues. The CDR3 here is CASSRYPGTGYTDTQYI. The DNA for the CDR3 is TGCGCCAGCAGTCGATATCCCGGGACAGGGTACACAGATACGCAGTATATT.

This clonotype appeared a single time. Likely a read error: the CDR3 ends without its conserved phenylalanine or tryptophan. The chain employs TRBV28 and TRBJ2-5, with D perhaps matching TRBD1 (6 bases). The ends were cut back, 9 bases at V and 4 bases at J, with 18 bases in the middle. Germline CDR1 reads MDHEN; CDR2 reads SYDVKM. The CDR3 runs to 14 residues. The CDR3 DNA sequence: TGTGCCAGTAGTCGCCTGTTGGGGGCAGAGACCCAGTACATC. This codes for CASSRLLGAETQYI.

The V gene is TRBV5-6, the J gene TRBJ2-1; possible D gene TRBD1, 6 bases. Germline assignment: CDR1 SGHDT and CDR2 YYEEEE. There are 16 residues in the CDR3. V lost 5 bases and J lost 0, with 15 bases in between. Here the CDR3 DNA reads TGTGCCAGCAGATCCGGTAGGGGGAACTCCTACAATGAGCAGTTCTTC. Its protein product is CASRSGRGNSYNEQFF.

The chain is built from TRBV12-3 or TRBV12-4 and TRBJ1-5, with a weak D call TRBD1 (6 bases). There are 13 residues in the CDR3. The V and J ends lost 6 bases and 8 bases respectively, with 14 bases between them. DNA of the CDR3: TGTGCCAGCAGGCGGACAGAGGGAGAGCCCCAGCATTTT. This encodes CASRRTEGEPQHF.

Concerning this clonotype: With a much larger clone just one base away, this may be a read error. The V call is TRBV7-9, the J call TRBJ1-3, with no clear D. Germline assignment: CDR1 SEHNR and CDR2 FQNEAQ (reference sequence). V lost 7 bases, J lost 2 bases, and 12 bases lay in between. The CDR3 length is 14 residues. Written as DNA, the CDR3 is TGTGCCAGCATACCCGTGACACCTGGAAACACCATATATTTT. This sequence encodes CASIPVTPGNTIYF.

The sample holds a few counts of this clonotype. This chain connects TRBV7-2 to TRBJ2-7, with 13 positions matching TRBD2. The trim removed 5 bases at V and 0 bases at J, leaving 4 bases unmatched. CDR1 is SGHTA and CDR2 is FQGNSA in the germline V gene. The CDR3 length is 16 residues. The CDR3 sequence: CASSAGTSGNSYEQYF. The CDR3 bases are TGTGCCAGCAGCGCCGGGACTAGCGGGAACTCCTACGAGCAGTACTTC. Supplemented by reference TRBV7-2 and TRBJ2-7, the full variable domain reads GAGVSQSPSNKVTEKGKDVELRCDPISGHTALYWYRQSLGQGLEFLIYFQGNSAPDKSGLPSDRFSAERTGGSVSTLTIQRTQQEDSAVYLCASSAGTSGNSYEQYFGPGTRLTVT.

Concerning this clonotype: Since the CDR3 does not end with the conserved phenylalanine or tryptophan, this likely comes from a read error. The CDR3 coding sequence is TGTGCCAGCACCTCCGGGACGGGGGGCTATAATTCGCCCCTCCACTCT. This codes for CASTSGTGGYNSPLHS. The J gene is TRBJ1-6, the V gene TRBV12-3 or TRBV12-4; D is possibly TRBD1 (6 bases). The CDR3 is 16 amino acids.

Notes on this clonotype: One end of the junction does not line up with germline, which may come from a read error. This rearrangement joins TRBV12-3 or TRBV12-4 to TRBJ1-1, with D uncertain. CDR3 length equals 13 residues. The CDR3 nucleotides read TGTGTCAGCAGTCTGATAATCGTCACTGAAGCTTTCTTT. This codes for CVSSLIIVTEAFF.

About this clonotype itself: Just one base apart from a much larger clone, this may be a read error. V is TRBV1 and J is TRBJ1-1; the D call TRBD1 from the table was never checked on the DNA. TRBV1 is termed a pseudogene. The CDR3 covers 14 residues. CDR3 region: CISSQRLDRRAAFF. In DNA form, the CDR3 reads TGCATCAGCAGCCAAAGATTGGACAGACGGGCAGCTTTCTTT.

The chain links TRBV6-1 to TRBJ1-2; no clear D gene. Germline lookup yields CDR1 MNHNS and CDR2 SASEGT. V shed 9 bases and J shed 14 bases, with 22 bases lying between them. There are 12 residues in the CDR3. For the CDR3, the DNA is TGTGCCAGTTGTGAAATGGATAGGGAGAAAACCTTC. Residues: CASCEMDREKTF.

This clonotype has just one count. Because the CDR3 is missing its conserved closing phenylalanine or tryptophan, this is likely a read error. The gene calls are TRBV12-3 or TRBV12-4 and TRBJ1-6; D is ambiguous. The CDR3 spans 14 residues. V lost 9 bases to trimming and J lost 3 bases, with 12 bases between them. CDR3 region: CASSRAVYNSPLHL. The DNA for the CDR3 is TGTGCCAGTAGTCGGGCAGTCTATAATTCACCCCTCCACCTT.

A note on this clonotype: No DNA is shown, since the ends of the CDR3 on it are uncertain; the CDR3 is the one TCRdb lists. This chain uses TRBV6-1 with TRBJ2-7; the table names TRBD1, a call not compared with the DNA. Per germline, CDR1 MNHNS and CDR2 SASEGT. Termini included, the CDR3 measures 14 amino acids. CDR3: CASSVAQGTREEYF.

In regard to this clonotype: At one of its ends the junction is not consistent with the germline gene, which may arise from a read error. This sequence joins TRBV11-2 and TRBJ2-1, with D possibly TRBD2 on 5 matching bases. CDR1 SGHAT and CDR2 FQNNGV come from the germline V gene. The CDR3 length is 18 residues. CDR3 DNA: TGTGTCAGCAGCTTACATGTGCAGGACTGGGCCTCTTACAATGAGCATATCTTC. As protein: CVSSLHVQDWASYNEHIF.